The 25 T cell receptor beta chains reported below all come from one sample, sequenced in a study of blood T cell repertoires in COVID-19. Some clones are missing from TCRdb's copy, which holds only in-frame ones; the method was immunoSEQ multiplex PCR. The sample lists about 60,000 clones, 80% to 95% occurring once. What was sequenced was peripheral blood. These receptors all come from a human donor with active COVID-19. The donor label of this sample is uncertain.

The rearrangement joins TRBV19 to TRBJ2-7, with 8 bases that match TRBD1. The V gene end was trimmed by 5 bases and the J gene end by 6 bases; junction bases not matched to a gene: 9. Germline CDR1 reads LNHDA; CDR2 reads SQIVND (reference sequence). The CDR3 is 14 residues long. The CDR3 DNA reads as TGTGCCAGTAGTCCTCGACAGGGGTCCGGCGAGCAGTACTTC. The encoded protein is CASSPRQGSGEQYF.

This chain connects TRBV20-1 to TRBJ1-2, with 9 bases fitting TRBD1. This CDR3 is built from 13 residues. Germline assignment: CDR1 DFQATT and CDR2 SNEGSKA (reference sequence). Trimming at V came to 3 bases and at J to 8 bases, leaving 7 bases not matched to a gene. The CDR3 region is CSASQGTGNGYTF. The CDR3 region has the DNA TGCAGTGCTAGTCAAGGGACAGGGAACGGCTACACCTTC.

The rearrangement links TRBV7-3 to TRBJ2-6, with D perhaps matching TRBD1 (5 bases). CDR1 is SGHTA, CDR2 FQGTGA, per germline. V lost 0 bases to trimming and J lost 2 bases, with 8 bases between them. The CDR3 sequence is 16 residues long. The CDR3 DNA reads TGTGCCAGCAGCTTAACTGGGGCGGCTGGGGCCAACGTCCTGACTTTC. This sequence encodes CASSLTGAAGANVLTF.

This clone showed up just a few times. The rearrangement joins TRBV7-2 to TRBJ1-2; 9 bases match TRBD1. Germline CDR1 reads SGHTA; CDR2 reads FQGNSA. The CDR3 consists of 15 residues. Trimming took 6 bases from V and 3 from J; bases not matched to a gene: 8. CDR3 loop: CASSNTGGAYYGYTF. The CDR3 DNA follows: TGTGCCAGCAGTAATACAGGGGGCGCTTACTATGGCTACACCTTC.

This chain uses TRBV2 with TRBJ1-1, with 7 bases matching TRBD1. J was trimmed by 4 bases and V by 7 bases; bases with no gene match: 15. This CDR3 is 16 amino acids long. CDR1 and CDR2 from the germline V gene are SNHLY and FYNNEI. CDR3 coding DNA: TGTGCCAGCACCTTGGCGGCAGGGGGTGTGGGCACTGAAGCTTTCTTT. This codes for CASTLAAGGVGTEAFF.

The gene calls are TRBV10-3 and TRBJ2-2; 7 nucleotides match TRBD2. There are 15 residues in the CDR3. Germline V gives CDR1 ENHRY, CDR2 SYGVKD. Germline trimming cut 7 bases from V and 0 bases from J; bases unmatched to any gene: 5. For the CDR3, the DNA is TGTGCCATCAACCCGGGGAGGGCGAACACCGGGGAGCTGTTTTTT. This sequence encodes CAINPGRANTGELFF.

V and J are TRBV19 and TRBJ2-2, with D perhaps matching TRBD2 (5 bases). Trimming cost V 8 bases and J 3 bases, with 10 bases left between them. This CDR3 is built from 13 residues. Germline CDR1 and CDR2: LNHDA and SQIVND (reference sequence). The CDR3 sequence is CASGRWDTGELFF. CDR3 coding DNA: TGTGCCAGTGGGAGATGGGACACCGGGGAGCTGTTTTTT. Using reference TRBV19 and TRBJ2-2 for the parts outside the CDR3, the full variable domain is DGGITQSPKYLFRKEGQNVTLSCEQNLNHDAMYWYRQDPGQGLRLIYYSQIVNDFQKGDIAEGYSVSREKKESFPLTVTSAQKNPTAFYLCASGRWDTGELFFGEGSRLTVL.

This clone has a single count. This rearrangement joins TRBV27 to TRBJ1-1; D is possibly TRBD1 (6 bases). The length of the CDR3 is 12 residues. Germline CDR1 reads MNHEY; CDR2 reads SMNVEV (reference sequence). With 8 bases removed from V and 3 bases from J, the gap between germline ends came to 10 bases. The chain's CDR3 is CASSRGHTEAFF. The CDR3 DNA reads as TGTGCCAGCTCCAGGGGACACACTGAAGCTTTCTTT.

The rearrangement links TRBV9 to TRBJ2-1, with D maybe TRBD2 (5 bases). The CDR3 runs to 13 residues. Trimming removed 0 bases at V and 6 bases at J, with 7 bases between. Germline-derived CDR1 and CDR2 are SGDLS and YYNGEE. The CDR3 bases are TGTGCCAGCAGCGTAGATCGGGGCAATGAGCAGTTCTTC. Its translation is CASSVDRGNEQFF.

This rearrangement joins TRBV6-6 to TRBJ2-7, with TRBD2 matching over 13 bases. The V segment lost 5 bases and the J segment 5 bases; nucleotides outside the gene matches: 12. The CDR3 extends over 17 amino acids. Looked up from germline, CDR1 is MNHNY and CDR2 is SVGAGI (reference sequence). CDR3 amino acids: CASSRTPGTSGNNEQYF. CDR3 bases: TGTGCCAGCAGTCGTACTCCCGGGACTAGCGGGAACAACGAGCAGTACTTC.

The CDR3 reads CASSHKARGGYTF. The DNA for the CDR3 is TGTGCCAGCAGCCACAAGGCCCGAGGGGGCTACACCTTC. V is TRBV3-1 (or the pseudogene TRBV3-2) and J is TRBJ1-2; D remains ambiguous. This CDR3 contains 13 residues. V was trimmed by 3 bases and J by 8 bases, leaving 13 bases between them. In germline, CDR1 is LGHDT, CDR2 YNNKEL (reference sequence).

The chain links TRBV19 to TRBJ2-1; 8 bases align to TRBD2. Germline trimming cut 0 bases from V and 8 bases from J; bases unmatched to any gene: 3. This CDR3 has 14 amino acids. CDR1 and CDR2 from the germline V gene are LNHDA and SQIVND (reference sequence). CDR3 DNA sequence: TGTGCCAGTAGTATAGATGCGGGAGGCGATGAGCAGTTCTTC. Translation: CASSIDAGGDEQFF.

This clone was counted a few times. V usage is TRBV7-9 and J usage is TRBJ2-1, with TRBD2 matching 11 bases. The germline CDR1 and CDR2 sequences are SEHNR and FQNEAQ (reference sequence). Unmatched junction bases numbered 12, after V lost 8 bases and J lost 6 bases. The CDR3 has 16 residues. CDR3 DNA sequence: TGTGCCAGCTTTACCGACAGACTAGCGGGACGCAATGAGCAGTTCTTC. This gives the protein CASFTDRLAGRNEQFF.

The chain uses TRBV5-1 and TRBJ1-2; D ambiguous. Trimming left V 0 bases short and J 4 bases short, with 7 bases between. Germline values: CDR1 SGHRS, CDR2 YFSETQ. This CDR3 has 13 residues. The CDR3 here is CASSLDAGYGYTF. For the CDR3, the DNA is TGCGCCAGCAGCTTGGACGCAGGCTATGGCTACACCTTC.

The V and J genes are TRBV30 and TRBJ1-2; D unclear. Germline CDR1 and CDR2: GTSNPN and SVGIG (reference sequence). The CDR3 spans 12 residues. V was pared by 2 bases and J by 8 bases, with 12 bases between. The CDR3 loop reads CAWSPREEGYTF. Written as DNA, the CDR3 is TGTGCCTGGAGTCCTCGTGAAGAGGGCTACACCTTC.

The chain couples TRBV6-6 to TRBJ2-6; TRBD2 is a possible D gene (6 bases). With 11 bases removed from V and 2 bases from J, the gap between germline ends came to 13 bases. This CDR3 is built from 14 residues. CDR1 is MNHNY, CDR2 SVGAGI, per germline (reference sequence). The CDR3 coding sequence is TGTGCCGGGGGAGGTTGGCCTGGGGCCAACGTCCTGACTTTC. Protein sequence: CAGGGWPGANVLTF.

This clone was detected once. The J gene is TRBJ1-1, the V gene TRBV9, with 8 bases fitting TRBD1. The CDR3 totals 16 residues. V lost 4 bases and J lost 4; bases outside the gene matches: 12. Germline assignment: CDR1 SGDLS and CDR2 YYNGEE. CDR3 coding DNA: TGTGCCAGCAGCCAAGGACAGGGAGGTTACGGCACTGAAGCTTTCTTT. It encodes CASSQGQGGYGTEAFF. The full variable domain, its missing parts supplied by reference TRBV9 and TRBJ1-1, is DSGVTQTPKHLITATGQRVTLRCSPRSGDLSVYWYQQSLDQGLQFLIQYYNGEERAKGNILERFSAQQFPDLHSELNLSSLELGDSALYFCASSQGQGGYGTEAFFGQGTRLTVV.

The chain joins TRBV7-6 to TRBJ2-1; TRBD1 aligns across 8 bases. CDR3 length: 15 amino acids. The junction had 9 bases not matched to a gene; V was cut back by 5 bases and J by 6 bases. The germline V gene has CDR1 SGHVS and CDR2 FNYEAQ. CDR3 loop: CASSPDRDRVNEQFF. CDR3 nucleotides: TGTGCCAGCAGCCCGGACAGGGACCGGGTCAATGAGCAGTTCTTC.

The rearrangement links TRBV28 to TRBJ2-2; perhaps TRBD1 as D (6 bases). V was clipped by 2 bases and J by 5 bases, with 12 bases between them. Germline-derived CDR1 and CDR2 are MDHEN and SYDVKM. This CDR3 has 15 amino acids. CDR3 in amino acids: CASSLGAGETGELFF. DNA of the CDR3: TGTGCCAGCAGTTTAGGGGCAGGGGAAACCGGGGAGCTGTTTTTT.

This chain joins TRBV5-1 and TRBJ2-3; 9 bases are a match to TRBD1. Germline assignment: CDR1 SGHRS and CDR2 YFSETQ. This CDR3 spans 15 amino acids. The trim removed 0 bases at V and 4 bases at J, leaving 3 bases unmatched. This CDR3 reads CASSLDRGRPDTQYF. The CDR3 DNA follows: TGCGCCAGCAGCTTGGACAGGGGGCGCCCAGATACGCAGTATTTT.

V is TRBV5-1 and J is TRBJ1-5, with 9 bases matching TRBD1. The V and J ends lost 0 bases and 4 bases, in that order; junction bases with no gene match: 5. This CDR3 has 16 residues. The V gene's germline CDR1 is SGHRS and CDR2 YFSETQ. The CDR3: CASSLEGQGTNQPQHF. The DNA of the CDR3 is TGCGCCAGCAGCTTGGAAGGACAGGGGACAAATCAGCCCCAGCATTTT.

The chain recombines TRBV19 with TRBJ1-3; D not certain. Germline V gene data show CDR1 as LNHDA and CDR2 as SQIVND (reference sequence). The length of the CDR3 is 12 residues. V lost 0 bases and J lost 7, with 4 bases in between. The CDR3 loop is CASSIDRNTIYF. In DNA form, the CDR3 reads TGTGCCAGTAGTATAGATCGGAACACCATATATTTT.

The chain recombines TRBV29-1 with TRBJ1-1; possibly TRBD1 for D (5 bases). The CDR3 loop spans 17 amino acids. The V end lost 6 bases, the J end lost 2 bases, and 25 bases lay between the germline ends. Germline assignment: CDR1 SQVTM and CDR2 ANQGSEA. The CDR3 DNA sequence: TGCAGCGTCCCCCAACTTGACGTGGCAGGGATTAACACTGAAGCTTTCTTT. The encoded protein is CSVPQLDVAGINTEAFF.

V gene TRBV27 combines with J gene TRBJ1-2; TRBD1 agrees at 9 bases. The germline V gene has CDR1 MNHEY and CDR2 SMNVEV (reference sequence). This CDR3 has 16 residues. Germline trimming cut 6 bases from V and 0 bases from J; bases unmatched to any gene: 8. The CDR3 loop is CASSFAGDRANYGYTF. The CDR3 DNA is TGTGCCAGCAGCTTTGCCGGGGACAGGGCTAACTATGGCTACACCTTC.

The rearrangement joins TRBV9 to TRBJ2-1; TRBD2 is a possible D gene (5 bases). V lost 0 bases and J 9 bases, leaving 16 bases between the germline ends. Per the germline V gene, CDR1 is SGDLS and CDR2 is YYNGEE. The CDR3 is made up of 15 amino acids. The CDR3 here is CASSVAASSNVEQFF. The CDR3 DNA is TGTGCCAGCAGCGTAGCGGCTAGCTCTAACGTTGAGCAGTTCTTC.